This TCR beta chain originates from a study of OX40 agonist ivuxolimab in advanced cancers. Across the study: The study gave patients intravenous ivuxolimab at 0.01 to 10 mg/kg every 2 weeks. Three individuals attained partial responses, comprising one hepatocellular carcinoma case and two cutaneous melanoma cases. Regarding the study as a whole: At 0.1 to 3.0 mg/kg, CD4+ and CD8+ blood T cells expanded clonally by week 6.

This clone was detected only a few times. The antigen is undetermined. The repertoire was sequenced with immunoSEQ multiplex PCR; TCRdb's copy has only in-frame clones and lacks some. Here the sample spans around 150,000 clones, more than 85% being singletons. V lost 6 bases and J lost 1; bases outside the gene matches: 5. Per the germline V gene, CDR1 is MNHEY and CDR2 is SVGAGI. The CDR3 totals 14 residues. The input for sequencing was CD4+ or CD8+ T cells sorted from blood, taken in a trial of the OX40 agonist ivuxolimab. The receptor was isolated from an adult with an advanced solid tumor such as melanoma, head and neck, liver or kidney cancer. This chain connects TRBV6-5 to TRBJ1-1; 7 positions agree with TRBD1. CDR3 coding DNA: TGTGCCAGCAGCGGGCGGACAGGGAACACTGAAGCTTTCTTT. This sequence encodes CASSGRTGNTEAFF.